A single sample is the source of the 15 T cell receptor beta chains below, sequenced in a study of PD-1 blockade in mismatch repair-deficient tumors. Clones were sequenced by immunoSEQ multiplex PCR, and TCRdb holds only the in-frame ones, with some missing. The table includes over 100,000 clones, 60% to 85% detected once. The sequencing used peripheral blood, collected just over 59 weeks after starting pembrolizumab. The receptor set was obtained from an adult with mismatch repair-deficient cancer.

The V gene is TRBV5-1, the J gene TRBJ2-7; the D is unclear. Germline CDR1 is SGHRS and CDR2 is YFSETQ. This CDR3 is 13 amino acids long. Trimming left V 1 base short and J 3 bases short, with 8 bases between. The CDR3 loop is CASSLTVGYEQYF. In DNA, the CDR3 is TGCGCCAGCAGCTTGACAGTAGGCTACGAGCAGTACTTC.

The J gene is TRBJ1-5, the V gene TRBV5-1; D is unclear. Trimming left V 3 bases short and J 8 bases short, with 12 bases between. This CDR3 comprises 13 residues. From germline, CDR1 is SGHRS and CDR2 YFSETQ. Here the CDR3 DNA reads TGCGCCAGCAGCTCAACACCTAGGGAGCCCCAGCATTTT. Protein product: CASSSTPREPQHF.

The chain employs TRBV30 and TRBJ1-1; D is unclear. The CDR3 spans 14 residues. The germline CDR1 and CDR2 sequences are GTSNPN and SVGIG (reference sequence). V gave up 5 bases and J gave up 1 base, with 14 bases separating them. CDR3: CAWDVNVGNTEAFF. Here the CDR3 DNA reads TGTGCCTGGGACGTGAATGTGGGGAACACTGAAGCTTTCTTT.

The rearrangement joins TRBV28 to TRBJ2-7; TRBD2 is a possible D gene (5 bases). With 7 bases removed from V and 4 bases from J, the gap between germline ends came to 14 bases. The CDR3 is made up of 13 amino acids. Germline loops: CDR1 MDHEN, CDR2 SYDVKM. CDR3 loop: CASMAEVGYEQYF. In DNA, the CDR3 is TGTGCCAGCATGGCGGAGGTTGGGTACGAGCAGTACTTC.

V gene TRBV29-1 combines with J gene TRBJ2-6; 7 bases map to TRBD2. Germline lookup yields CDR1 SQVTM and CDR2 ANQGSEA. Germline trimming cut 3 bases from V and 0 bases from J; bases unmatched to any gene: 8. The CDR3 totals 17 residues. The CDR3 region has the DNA TGCAGCGTTGATGTCTGGGGGGGATCCTCTGGGGCCAACGTCCTGACTTTC. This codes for CSVDVWGGSSGANVLTF.

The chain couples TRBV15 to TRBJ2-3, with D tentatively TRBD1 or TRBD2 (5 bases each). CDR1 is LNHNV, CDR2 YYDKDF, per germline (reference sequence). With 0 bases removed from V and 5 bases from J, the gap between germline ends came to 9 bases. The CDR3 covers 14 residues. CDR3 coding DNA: TGTGCCACCAGCAGAGATTTGGGGGAAGATACGCAGTATTTT. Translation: CATSRDLGEDTQYF.

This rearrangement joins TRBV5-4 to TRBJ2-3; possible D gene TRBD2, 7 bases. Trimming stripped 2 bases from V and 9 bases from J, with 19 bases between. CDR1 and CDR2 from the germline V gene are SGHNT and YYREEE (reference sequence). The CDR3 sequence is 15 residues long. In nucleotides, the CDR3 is TGTGCCAGCAGCTTATCCGCGGGGGCCCCTGGAACGCAGTATTTT. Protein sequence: CASSLSAGAPGTQYF.

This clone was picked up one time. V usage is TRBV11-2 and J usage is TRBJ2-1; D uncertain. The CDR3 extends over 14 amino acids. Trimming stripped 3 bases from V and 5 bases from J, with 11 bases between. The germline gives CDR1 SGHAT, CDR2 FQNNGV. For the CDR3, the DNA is TGTGCCAGCAGCTTGGGCTACCTGAACAATGAGCAGTTCTTC. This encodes CASSLGYLNNEQFF. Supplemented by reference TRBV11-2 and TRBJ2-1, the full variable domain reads EAGVAQSPRYKIIEKRQSVAFWCNPISGHATLYWYQQILGQGPKLLIQFQNNGVVDDSQLPKDRFSAERLKGVDSTLKIQPAKLEDSAVYLCASSLGYLNNEQFFGPGTRLTVL.

The CDR3 coding sequence is TGTGCCAGCAGTGACCGTCGGACAGGGGACTATGGCTACACCTTC. Residues: CASSDRRTGDYGYTF. The rearrangement uses TRBV6-1 and TRBJ1-2; TRBD1 aligns across 9 bases. V was pared by 3 bases and J by 3 bases, with 5 bases of the junction left unmatched. The CDR3 is made up of 15 amino acids. The germline CDR1 and CDR2 sequences are MNHNS and SASEGT.

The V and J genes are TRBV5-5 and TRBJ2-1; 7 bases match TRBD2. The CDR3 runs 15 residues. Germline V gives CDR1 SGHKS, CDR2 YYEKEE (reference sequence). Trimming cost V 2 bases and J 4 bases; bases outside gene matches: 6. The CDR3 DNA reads TGTGCCAGCAGCTTCGGACTAGGATTTTACAATGAGCAGTTCTTC. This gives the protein CASSFGLGFYNEQFF.

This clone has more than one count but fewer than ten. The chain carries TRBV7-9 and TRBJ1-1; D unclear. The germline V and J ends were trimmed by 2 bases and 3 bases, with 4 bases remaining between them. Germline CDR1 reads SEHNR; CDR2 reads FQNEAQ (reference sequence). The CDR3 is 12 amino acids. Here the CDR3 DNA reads TGTGCCAGCAGCTTACAGGACACTGAAGCTTTCTTT. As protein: CASSLQDTEAFF.

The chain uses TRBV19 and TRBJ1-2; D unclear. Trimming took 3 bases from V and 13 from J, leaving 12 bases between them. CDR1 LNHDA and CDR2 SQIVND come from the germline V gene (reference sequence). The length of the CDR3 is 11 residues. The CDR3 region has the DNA TGTGCCAGTAGTATCGGAGGGCAGTCCACCTTC. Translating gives CASSIGGQSTF.

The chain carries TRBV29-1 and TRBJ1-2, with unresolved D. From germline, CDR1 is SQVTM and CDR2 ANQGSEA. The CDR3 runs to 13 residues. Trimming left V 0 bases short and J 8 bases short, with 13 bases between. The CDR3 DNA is TGCAGCGTTGAAGATTGGGCACCCCAGGGCTACACCTTC. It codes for CSVEDWAPQGYTF.

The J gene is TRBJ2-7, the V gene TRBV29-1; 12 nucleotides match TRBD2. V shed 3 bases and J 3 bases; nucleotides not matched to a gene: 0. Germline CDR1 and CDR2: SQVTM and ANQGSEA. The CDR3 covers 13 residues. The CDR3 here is CSVEGLAGYEQYF. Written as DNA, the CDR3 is TGCAGCGTTGAGGGACTAGCGGGCTACGAGCAGTACTTC.

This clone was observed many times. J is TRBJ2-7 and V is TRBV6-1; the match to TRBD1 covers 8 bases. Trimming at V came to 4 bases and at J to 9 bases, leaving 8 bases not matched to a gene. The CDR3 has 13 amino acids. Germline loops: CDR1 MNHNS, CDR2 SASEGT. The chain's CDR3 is CASSGRTGRRQYF. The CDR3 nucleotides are TGTGCCAGCAGTGGCAGGACAGGGAGGAGGCAGTACTTC.